Below, 17 T cell receptor beta chains from the same sample are listed, as sequenced in a study of T cells after yellow fever vaccination. From the 5' RACE reads, TCRdb called clonotypes with MiXCR, one entry per CDR3 protein. The sample consists of around 400,000 distinct CDR3 sequences, around a tenth of them appearing once. The sequencing used PBMCs, collected on the day of the first yellow fever vaccination. The receptor source for this set is a man between 18 and 35 years old who received the YFV17D yellow fever vaccine.

There are many counts of this clonotype. This chain links TRBV5-1 with TRBJ1-5, with no clear D. There are 15 residues in the CDR3. Between the trimmed V and J ends, which lost 0 bases and 3 bases, there was a span of 10 bases. Germline V gives CDR1 SGHRS, CDR2 YFSETQ. The CDR3, as DNA: TGCGCCAGCAGCTTGGACTCCCCATACAATCAGCCCCAGCATTTT. Its protein product is CASSLDSPYNQPQHF.

This clonotype was counted a few times. J is TRBJ2-5 and V is TRBV6-5; 10 nucleotides align to TRBD1. The CDR3 has 16 amino acids. V trimming: 4 bases; J trimming: 0 bases; junction bases outside the gene matches: 5. Germline values: CDR1 MNHEY, CDR2 SVGAGI. The CDR3 sequence: CASSFRDRGYQETQYF. Here the CDR3 DNA reads TGTGCCAGCAGTTTCAGGGACAGGGGATACCAAGAGACCCAGTACTTC.

This sequence joins TRBV5-1 and TRBJ2-7; 8 positions match TRBD1. The CDR3 covers 17 residues. Looked up from germline, CDR1 is SGHRS and CDR2 is YFSETQ. V shed 0 bases, J shed 0 bases, and the junction held 8 bases outside the gene matches. The DNA of the CDR3 is TGCGCCAGCAGCTTGGGTACAGGGGGTATCTTCTCCTACGAGCAGTACTTC. Translating it yields CASSLGTGGIFSYEQYF.

The V and J genes are TRBV12-3 or TRBV12-4 and TRBJ1-2, with D hard to call. The CDR3 consists of 15 residues. The germline V and J ends were trimmed by 5 bases and 0 bases, with 13 bases remaining between them. The CDR3 here is CASSSRRTTNYGYTF. The CDR3 DNA follows: TGTGCCAGCAGTAGCCGTAGGACTACTAACTATGGCTACACCTTC.

The chain links TRBV7-9 to TRBJ2-3, with D possibly being TRBD2 (6 bases). The V and J ends lost 4 bases and 2 bases respectively, with 19 bases between them. The CDR3 extends over 17 amino acids. Germline CDR1 SEHNR, CDR2 FQNEAQ (reference sequence). This CDR3 reads CASSSPFWRDPTDTQYF. CDR3 DNA: TGTGCCAGCAGCTCCCCCTTTTGGAGGGACCCCACAGATACGCAGTATTTT.

This chain connects TRBV4-1 to TRBJ2-3; no firm D call. Trimming cost V 1 base and J 1 base, with 9 bases left between them. The CDR3 is made up of 15 amino acids. Germline loops: CDR1 MGHRA, CDR2 YSYEKL. Here the CDR3 reads CASSQGVTGTDTQYF. DNA of the CDR3: TGCGCCAGCAGCCAAGGGGTCACTGGCACAGATACGCAGTATTTT.

J is TRBJ2-1 and V is TRBV11-2; TRBD2 matches at 11 bases. Germline lookup yields CDR1 SGHAT and CDR2 FQNNGV. The CDR3 is 18 amino acids. Trimming took 4 bases from V and 3 from J; bases not matched to a gene: 11. CDR3 coding DNA: TGTGCCAGCAGCTCCCTCGGTAGCGGGGGGGGGATCTACAATGAGCAGTTCTTC. This encodes CASSSLGSGGGIYNEQFF.

This clonotype was counted between two and nine times. The chain has TRBV4-3 and TRBJ1-5; the D gene is possibly TRBD1 (6 bases). Trimming shortened V by 4 bases and J by 5 bases, and 21 bases separated the two germline ends. This CDR3 has 17 amino acids. CDR1 and CDR2 (germline): LGHNA, YSLEER. The CDR3 nucleotides read TGCGCCAGCAGCCCCTATCTTGCGGGGGGGCGAGATCAGCCCCAGCATTTT. Translated, it gives CASSPYLAGGRDQPQHF.

The chain combines TRBV30 with TRBJ1-6; D unclear. The V gene's germline CDR1 is GTSNPN and CDR2 SVGIG (reference sequence). The CDR3 length is 15 residues. CDR3 sequence: CARSGPVGFNSPLHF. The CDR3 DNA reads TGTGCTCGGAGTGGGCCTGTGGGTTTCAATTCACCCCTCCACTTT.

This chain uses TRBV11-2 with TRBJ2-5, with TRBD2 identical over 11 bases. Germline assignment: CDR1 SGHAT and CDR2 FQNNGV. The CDR3 is 15 residues long. Germline trimming cut 5 bases from V and 3 bases from J; bases unmatched to any gene: 5. In DNA, the CDR3 is TGTGCCAGCAGCCGGGGACTAGCGGAAGAAGAGACCCAGTACTTC. This sequence encodes CASSRGLAEEETQYF.

This clonotype occurred many times. The rearrangement uses TRBV3-1 and TRBJ2-1, with 12 positions matching TRBD2. With 3 bases clipped from V and 5 bases from J, the junction kept 8 bases outside the gene matches. The CDR3 totals 17 residues. Germline loops: CDR1 LGHDT, CDR2 YNNKEL (reference sequence). The CDR3 sequence: CASSHGLAGSADNEQFF. CDR3 sequence (DNA): TGTGCCAGCAGCCACGGACTAGCGGGGAGCGCGGACAATGAGCAGTTCTTC.

This clonotype was seen repeatedly, ten times or more. The chain carries TRBV6-5 and TRBJ2-1; a weak D match, TRBD2 (5 bases). The CDR3 loop spans 13 amino acids. Germline assignment: CDR1 MNHEY and CDR2 SVGAGI. The V gene lost 6 bases and the J gene lost 6 bases, with 12 bases spanning the gap. CDR3 amino acids: CASRYVGGNEQFF. The CDR3 coding sequence is TGTGCCAGCAGATATGTTGGAGGCAATGAGCAGTTCTTC.

The chain couples TRBV10-3 to TRBJ1-2; 7 bases are shared with TRBD1. Germline CDR1 and CDR2: ENHRY and SYGVKD. V shed 4 bases, J shed 8 bases, and the junction held 10 bases outside the gene matches. The CDR3 loop spans 14 amino acids. The DNA of the CDR3 is TGTGCCATCAGTGTGTCGGAACAGGGGCAAGGCTACACCTTC. It specifies CAISVSEQGQGYTF.

This chain joins TRBV7-8 and TRBJ2-2; possible D gene TRBD1, 6 bases. Germline V gene sequence: CDR1 SGHVS, CDR2 FQNEAQ. The CDR3 has 13 residues. With 4 bases removed from V and 8 bases from J, the gap between germline ends came to 11 bases. The CDR3 DNA follows: TGTGCCAGCAGCTCCAGACAGGCGGGGGAGCTGTTTTTT. Residues: CASSSRQAGELFF.

V gene TRBV11-2 combines with J gene TRBJ2-5; TRBD2 matches 8 bases. Trimming cost V 2 bases and J 3 bases; bases outside gene matches: 5. This CDR3 contains 15 residues. Per germline, CDR1 SGHAT and CDR2 FQNNGV. CDR3 loop: CASSLFSGGKETQYF. DNA for the CDR3: TGTGCCAGCAGCTTATTCTCGGGAGGGAAAGAGACCCAGTACTTC. Looking up the rest from reference TRBV11-2 and TRBJ2-5 gives the full variable domain: EAGVAQSPRYKIIEKRQSVAFWCNPISGHATLYWYQQILGQGPKLLIQFQNNGVVDDSQLPKDRFSAERLKGVDSTLKIQPAKLEDSAVYLCASSLFSGGKETQYFGPGTRLLVL.

This clonotype occurred a few times. The rearrangement joins TRBV25-1 to TRBJ1-2; D remains unclear. Germline values: CDR1 MGHDK, CDR2 SYGVNS. V was cut by 4 bases and J by 6 bases, with 9 bases left in between. The CDR3 is 12 residues long. CDR3 sequence: CASSGNTDGYTF. The CDR3 DNA reads TGTGCCAGCAGTGGGAATACCGATGGCTACACCTTC.

Note on this clonotype: This may be a read error: a much more frequent sequence differs by one nucleotide. The chain joins TRBV2 to TRBJ2-2, with a tentative D call TRBD1 (5 bases). V was pared by 2 bases and J by 2 bases, with 6 bases between. CDR1 SNHLY and CDR2 FYNNEI come from the germline V gene. The CDR3 runs to 14 residues. The CDR3 nucleotides read TGTGCCAGCAGTGAACAGGGAAACACCGGGGAGCTGTTTTTT. It is translated as CASSEQGNTGELFF.